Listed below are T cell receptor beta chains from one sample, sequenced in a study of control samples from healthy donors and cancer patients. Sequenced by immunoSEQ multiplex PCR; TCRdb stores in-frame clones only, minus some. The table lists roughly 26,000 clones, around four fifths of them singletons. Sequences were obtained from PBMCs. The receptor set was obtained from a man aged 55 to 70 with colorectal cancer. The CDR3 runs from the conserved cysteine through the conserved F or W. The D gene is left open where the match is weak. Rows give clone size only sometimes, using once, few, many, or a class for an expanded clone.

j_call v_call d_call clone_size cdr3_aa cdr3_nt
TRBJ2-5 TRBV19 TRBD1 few CASSWGQGAGETQYF TGTGCCAGTAGTTGGGGACAGGGGGCTGGGGAGACCCAGTACTTC
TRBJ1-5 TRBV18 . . CASSPLAGSGQPQHF TGTGCCAGCTCACCACTCGCAGGTTCGGGTCAGCCCCAGCATTTT
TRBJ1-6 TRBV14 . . CASSQGWNSPLHF TGTGCCAGCAGCCAAGGATGGAATTCACCCCTCCACTTT
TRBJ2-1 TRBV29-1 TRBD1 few CSVKATGHYNEQFF TGCAGCGTGAAGGCGACAGGGCACTACAATGAGCAGTTCTTC
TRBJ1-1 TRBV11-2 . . CASSFVYNTEAFF TGTGCCAGCAGCTTCGTTTACAACACTGAAGCTTTCTTT
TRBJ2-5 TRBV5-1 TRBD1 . CASSHGQGLGETQYF TGCGCCAGCAGCCACGGACAGGGGTTAGGAGAGACCCAGTACTTC
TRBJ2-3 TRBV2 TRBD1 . CASSLDRGTDTQYF TGTGCCAGCAGCCTGGACAGGGGAACAGATACGCAGTATTTT
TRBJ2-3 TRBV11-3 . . CASSLAVGTDTQYF TGTGCCAGCAGCTTAGCAGTAGGCACAGATACGCAGTATTTT
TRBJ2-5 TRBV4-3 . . CASSQDNRRGETQYF TGCGCCAGCAGCCAAGACAATCGCAGGGGAGAGACCCAGTACTTC
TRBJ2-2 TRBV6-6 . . CASEGRATGELFF TGTGCCAGCGAGGGAAGGGCCACCGGGGAGCTGTTTTTT
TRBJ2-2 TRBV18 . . CASSPWQASNTGELFF TGTGCCAGCTCACCTTGGCAGGCCTCGAACACCGGGGAGCTGTTTTTT
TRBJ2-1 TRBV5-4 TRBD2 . CASSRLAGPSYNEQFF TGTGCCAGCAGCCGTCTAGCGGGTCCCTCCTACAATGAGCAGTTCTTC
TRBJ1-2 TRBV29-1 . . CSAGPTENMGYTF TGCAGCGCGGGACCAACTGAAAATATGGGCTACACCTTC
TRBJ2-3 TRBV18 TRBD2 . CASSPLAGPVGTQYF TGTGCCAGCTCACCTCTAGCGGGGCCGGTGGGTACGCAGTATTTT
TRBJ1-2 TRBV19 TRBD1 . CASSRGQGFGYGYTF TGTGCCAGTAGTAGGGGACAGGGCTTTGGCTATGGCTACACCTTC
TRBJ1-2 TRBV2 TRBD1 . CASSDGTGVYGYTF TGTGCCAGCAGCGACGGGACAGGAGTCTATGGCTACACCTTC
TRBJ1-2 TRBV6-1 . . CASSEWALGGYTF TGTGCCAGCAGTGAATGGGCCCTGGGTGGCTACACCTTC
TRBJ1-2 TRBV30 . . CAWSEGGGNWYGYTF TGTGCCTGGAGTGAGGGGGGGGGCAACTGGTATGGCTACACCTTC
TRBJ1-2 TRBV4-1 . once CASSPFIVGEGGYTF TGCGCCAGCAGCCCCTTTATAGTAGGGGAGGGTGGCTACACCTTC
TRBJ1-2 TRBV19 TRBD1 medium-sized CASSLRRTGGDYGYTF TGTGCCAGTAGTTTGAGGCGAACAGGGGGAGACTATGGCTACACCTTC
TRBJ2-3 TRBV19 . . CASSITVPDTQYF TGTGCCAGTAGTATCACAGTTCCAGATACGCAGTATTTT
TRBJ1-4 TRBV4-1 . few CASSQVGGGTNEKLFF TGCGCCAGCAGCCAGGTCGGGGGGGGGACTAATGAAAAACTGTTTTTT
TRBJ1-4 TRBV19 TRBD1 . CASSIGDRGEKLFF TGTGCCAGTAGTATCGGAGACAGGGGCGAAAAACTGTTTTTT
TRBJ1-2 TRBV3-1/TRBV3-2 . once CASSQDSSGYGYTF TGTGCCAGCAGCCAAGACTCTTCAGGGTATGGCTACACCTTC
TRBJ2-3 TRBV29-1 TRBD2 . CSVKVAGVGDTQYF TGCAGCGTTAAGGTAGCGGGGGTCGGAGATACGCAGTATTTT
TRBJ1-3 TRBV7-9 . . CASLLNSGNTIYF TGTGCCAGCCTTTTAAATTCCGGAAACACCATATATTTT
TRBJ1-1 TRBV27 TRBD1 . CASSSQAQGRRTEAFF TGTGCCAGCAGTTCCCAAGCACAGGGGAGGAGGACTGAAGCTTTCTTT
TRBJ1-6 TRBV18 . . CASSRTNVGVNSPLHF TGTGCCAGCTCACGGACGAATGTCGGGGTTAATTCACCCCTCCACTTT
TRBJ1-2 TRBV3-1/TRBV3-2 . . CASSQDGTPRRGYTF TGTGCCAGCAGCCAAGACGGGACGCCACGAAGGGGCTACACCTTC
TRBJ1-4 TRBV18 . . CASSPQRGSATNEKLFF TGTGCCAGCTCACCACAAAGGGGGAGTGCAACTAATGAAAAACTGTTTTTT
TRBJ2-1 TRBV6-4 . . CASRATSIGEQFF TGTGCCAGCAGAGCTACTAGTATAGGTGAGCAGTTCTTC
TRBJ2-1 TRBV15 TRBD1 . CATSGRDRDVGEQFF TGTGCCACCAGCGGCCGAGACAGGGACGTGGGTGAGCAGTTCTTC
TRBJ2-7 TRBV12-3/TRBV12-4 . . CASSPSVTSEQYF TGTGCCAGCAGTCCATCAGTGACTAGCGAGCAGTACTTC
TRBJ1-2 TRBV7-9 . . CASSFRDANYGYTF TGTGCCAGCAGCTTTAGGGATGCTAACTATGGCTACACCTTC
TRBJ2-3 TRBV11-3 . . CASSLAGLDTQYF TGTGCCAGCAGCTTGGCGGGCCTGGATACGCAGTATTTT
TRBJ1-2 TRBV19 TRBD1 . CASTPDRSSYGYTF TGTGCCAGTACCCCGGACAGGAGCTCTTATGGCTACACCTTC
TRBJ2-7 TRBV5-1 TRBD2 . CASRGTSGTYEQYF TGCGCCAGCCGGGGGACTAGCGGGACCTACGAGCAGTACTTC
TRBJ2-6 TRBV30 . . CAWSEPRQSGANVLTF TGTGCCTGGAGTGAACCACGACAGTCTGGGGCCAACGTCCTGACTTTC
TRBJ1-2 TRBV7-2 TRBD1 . CASSPSGQPYGYTF TGTGCCAGCAGCCCCTCGGGACAGCCCTATGGCTACACCTTC
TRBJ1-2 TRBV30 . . CAWHPGGAGGYTF TGTGCCTGGCACCCGGGAGGGGCGGGGGGCTACACCTTC
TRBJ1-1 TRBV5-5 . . CASSPYNANTEAFF TGTGCCAGCAGCCCTTATAACGCGAACACTGAAGCTTTCTTT
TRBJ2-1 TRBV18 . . CASSPPGLHEQFF TGTGCCAGCTCACCACCAGGGTTGCATGAGCAGTTCTTC